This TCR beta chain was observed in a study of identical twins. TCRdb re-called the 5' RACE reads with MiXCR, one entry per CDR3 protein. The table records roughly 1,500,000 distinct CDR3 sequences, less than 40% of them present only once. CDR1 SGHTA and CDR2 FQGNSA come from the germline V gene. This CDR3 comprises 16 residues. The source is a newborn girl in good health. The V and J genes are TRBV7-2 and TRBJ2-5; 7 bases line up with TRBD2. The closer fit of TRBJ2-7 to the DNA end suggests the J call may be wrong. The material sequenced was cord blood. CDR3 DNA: TGTGCCAGCAGCTTAGCGGGAGGGCCTAGGTCCTACGAGCAGTACTTC. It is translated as CASSLAGGPRSYEQYF.